The 14 T cell receptor beta chains reported below all come from one sample, sequenced in a study of prognosis after radiotherapy for stage I lung cancer. Genomic DNA was subjected to two-round multiplex PCR for amplification of TCR beta CDR3. Individual primers that were specific to each TRBV and TRBJ gene served in first-round PCR. TCRdb analysed the multiplex PCR reads with MiXCR anew, one entry per CDR3 protein. The sample contains about 36,000 distinct CDR3 sequences, nearly 35% of which appear only once. The sequencing used PBMCs, collected before or after stereotactic body radiation therapy (not recorded which). The source is a donor over 45 with non-small cell lung cancer.

There are many counts of this clonotype. The chain has TRBV24-1 and TRBJ2-3, with D possibly TRBD2 on 5 matching bases. Trimming stripped 1 base from V and 1 base from J, with 11 bases between. The CDR3 is 16 residues long. Germline V lookup: CDR1 KGHDR, CDR2 SFDVKD. The chain's CDR3 is CATSDLQAERTDTQYF. CDR3 nucleotides: TGTGCCACCAGTGATTTACAAGCGGAACGCACAGATACGCAGTATTTT.

This chain uses TRBV15 with TRBJ2-2, with D perhaps matching TRBD2 (6 bases). Germline values: CDR1 LNHNV, CDR2 YYDKDF (reference sequence). Deletions cut 1 base from V and 4 bases from J, with 10 bases between. There are 15 residues in the CDR3. The CDR3 region has the DNA TGTGCCACCAGCAGAGTCGGGGGAACCACCGGGGAGCTGTTTTTT. Residues: CATSRVGGTTGELFF.

A note on this clonotype: A read error likely explains this, since a far larger clone differs by one base. The V and J genes are TRBV6-2 or TRBV6-3 and TRBJ2-7, with D maybe TRBD1 (6 bases). The V gene's germline CDR1 is MNHEY and CDR2 SVGEGT. This CDR3 is built from 13 residues. V was trimmed by 5 bases and J by 0 bases, leaving 8 bases between them. The CDR3 DNA follows: TGTGCCAGCAGTACAGGGTCCTCCTACGAGCAGTACTTC. Protein product: CASSTGSSYEQYF.

This clonotype was observed at least ten times. The chain joins TRBV5-1 to TRBJ1-1; TRBD1 is a possible D gene (6 bases). V lost 2 bases and J lost 5, with 13 bases in between. The CDR3 runs to 14 residues. Germline loops: CDR1 SGHRS, CDR2 YFSETQ. The CDR3 DNA sequence: TGCGCCAGCAGCTTCGGGACAAGGGGGACTGAAGCTTTCTTT. This sequence encodes CASSFGTRGTEAFF.

The DNA of the CDR3 is TGTGCCATCCAGGTGGGCGCTGGGGCCAACGTCCTGACTTTC. Its translation: CAIQVGAGANVLTF. The V and J genes are TRBV30 and TRBJ2-6; no definite D call. In germline, CDR1 is GTSNPN, CDR2 SVGIG (reference sequence). The CDR3 spans 14 residues. V lost 8 bases and J 2 bases, leaving 13 bases between the germline ends.

This clonotype was recorded many times. This chain uses TRBV20-1 with TRBJ1-1, with D perhaps matching TRBD1 (5 bases). Trimming took off 4 bases at V and 3 bases at J, with 18 bases between the two ends. CDR1 and CDR2 (germline): DFQATT, SNEGSKA (reference sequence). The CDR3 is 15 residues long. As DNA, the CDR3 is TGCAGTGCTACCCCGTATGCGGGGGGTTACACTGAAGCTTTCTTT. It yields the protein CSATPYAGGYTEAFF.

This clonotype was seen ten or more times. This chain uses TRBV19 with TRBJ1-4; no reliable D call. Germline CDR1 LNHDA, CDR2 SQIVND (reference sequence). Trimming pared 7 bases from V and 5 bases from J, leaving 14 bases between. This CDR3 spans 14 amino acids. The CDR3 here is CASTHPGFNEKLFF. CDR3 DNA sequence: TGTGCCAGTACCCATCCCGGATTCAATGAAAAACTGTTTTTT.

This clonotype was seen repeatedly, ten times or more. V and J are TRBV4-1 and TRBJ2-1; D may be TRBD1 (5 bases). The CDR3 has 16 amino acids. CDR1 is MGHRA, CDR2 YSYEKL, per germline. Between the trimmed V and J ends, which lost 2 bases and 3 bases, there was a span of 14 bases. As DNA, the CDR3 is TGCGCCAGCAGCCAATACTCGGACACAATCTACAATGAGCAGTTCTTC. It yields the protein CASSQYSDTIYNEQFF.

This clonotype was seen only a few times. Since a much larger clone is just one base distant, this may be a read error. The chain carries TRBV5-4 and TRBJ2-2, with TRBD1 identical over 7 bases. CDR3 length: 16 amino acids. Germline-derived CDR1 and CDR2 are SGHNT and YYREEE (reference sequence). The CDR3 region is CASSFNRGANTRELFF. The CDR3, as DNA: TGTGCCAGCAGCTTTAACAGGGGAGCGAACACCAGGGAGCTGTTTTTT. The full variable domain, in which reference TRBV5-4 and TRBJ2-2 provide the parts outside the CDR3, is ETGVTQSPTHLIKTRGQQVTLRCSSQSGHNTVSWYQQALGQGPQFIFQYYREEENGRGNFPPRFSGLQFPNYSSELNVNALELDDSALYLCASSFNRGANTRELFFGEGSRLTVL.

A few counts support this clonotype. The rearrangement joins TRBV11-2 to TRBJ2-1; D remains ambiguous. Germline V gene sequence: CDR1 SGHAT, CDR2 FQNNGV. CDR3 size: 15 residues. V was pared by 0 bases and J by 0 bases, with 6 bases between. CDR3 bases: TGTGCCAGCAGCTTAGAGATGCGCTCCTACAATGAGCAGTTCTTC. The encoded protein is CASSLEMRSYNEQFF.

Points on this clonotype: This may stem from a read error, because a much larger clone lies one nucleotide away. The chain employs TRBV6-5 and TRBJ1-4; the D is unclear. Trimming shortened V by 4 bases and J by 0 bases, and 12 bases separated the two germline ends. Germline loops: CDR1 MNHEY, CDR2 SVGAGI. This CDR3 has 16 residues. This CDR3 is CASSSTYRATNEKLFF. DNA for the CDR3: TGTGCCAGCAGTTCTACCTACAGAGCAACTAATGAAAAACTGTTTTTT.

This clonotype was picked up many times. The chain employs TRBV4-1 and TRBJ1-6; D may be TRBD1 (5 bases). The germline V and J ends were trimmed by 4 bases and 16 bases, with 23 bases remaining between them. This CDR3 has 15 amino acids. Germline-derived CDR1 and CDR2 are MGHRA and YSYEKL. CDR3 bases: TGCGCCAGCAGCCGCCTATCGGGGGGGTCCACCCAACTCCACTTT. Translation: CASSRLSGGSTQLHF.

J is TRBJ1-1 and V is TRBV6-2 or TRBV6-3; D gene uncertain. The CDR3 is 15 residues long. Trimming cost V 5 bases and J 0 bases, with 13 bases left between them. Germline values: CDR1 MNHEY, CDR2 SVGEGT. This CDR3 is CASSLIVALNTEAFF. The CDR3 DNA is TGTGCCAGCAGTCTCATTGTTGCCCTGAACACTGAAGCTTTCTTT.

Of note for this clonotype: The missing conserved phenylalanine or tryptophan at the end of this CDR3 makes a read error likely. The rearrangement uses TRBV20-1 and TRBJ2-2; 12 bases map to TRBD2. V lost 5 bases, J lost 7 bases, and 5 bases stayed unmatched. CDR3 length: 14 amino acids. In germline, CDR1 is DFQATT, CDR2 SNEGSKA (reference sequence). Here the CDR3 DNA reads TGCAGTGCTCGGACTAGCGGGACTGTCGGGGAGCTGTTTTGT. It translates to CSARTSGTVGELFC.